Reported below is one T cell receptor (beta chain). This record belongs to a study of blood T cell repertoires in COVID-19. Study summary: Both acute and convalescent COVID-19 samples were obtained from the United States, Italy and Spain.

How the authors handled the data: Reference gene primer amplification gave nucleated cell count estimates. Here immunoSEQ multiplex PCR was the method, and the copy in TCRdb shows in-frame clones only, minus some. D and trimming were read from the DNA, whereas the V and J calls and clone size are those reported in that table. The sample carries around 120,000 clones, 75% to 90% recorded once. The length of the CDR3 is 18 residues. The receptor comes from a woman in her seventies with acute or convalescent COVID-19. The sample taken for sequencing was peripheral blood. The V gene is TRBV21-1, the J gene TRBJ2-7; the table names TRBD1, a call not compared with the DNA. TRBV21-1 is assigned pseudogene status. The CDR3 DNA is TGTGCCAGCAGCAAAGACGAGAACTTTTGGACAGACTCCTACGAGCAGTACTTC. Amino acids: CASSKDENFWTDSYEQYF.